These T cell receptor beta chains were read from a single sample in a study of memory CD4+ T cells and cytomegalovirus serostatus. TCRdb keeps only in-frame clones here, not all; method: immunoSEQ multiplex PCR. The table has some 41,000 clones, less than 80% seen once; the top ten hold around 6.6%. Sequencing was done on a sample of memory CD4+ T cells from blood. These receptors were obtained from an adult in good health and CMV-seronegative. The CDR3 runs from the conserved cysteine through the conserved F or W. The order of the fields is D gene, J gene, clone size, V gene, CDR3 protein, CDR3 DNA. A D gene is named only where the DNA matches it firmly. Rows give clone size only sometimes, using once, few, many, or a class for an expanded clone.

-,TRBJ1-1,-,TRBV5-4,CASSSQPWATEAFF,TGTGCCAGCAGCTCCCAGCCGTGGGCCACTGAAGCTTTCTTT
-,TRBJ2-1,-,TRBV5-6,CASTTLPGVRENEQFF,TGTGCCAGCACCACCCTCCCAGGCGTCCGGGAGAATGAGCAGTTCTTC
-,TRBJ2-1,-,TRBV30,CAWRSGIYNEQFF,TGTGCCTGGAGGAGTGGGATATACAATGAGCAGTTCTTC
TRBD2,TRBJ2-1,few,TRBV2,CASSTLAGGSEQFF,TGTGCCAGCAGTACTCTAGCGGGAGGTAGTGAGCAGTTCTTC
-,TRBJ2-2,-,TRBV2,CASSVRGETGELFF,TGTGCCAGCAGTGTTCGAGGGGAGACCGGGGAGCTGTTTTTT
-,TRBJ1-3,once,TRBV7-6,CASGNHVGGSGNTIYF,TGTGCCAGCGGAAACCATGTAGGGGGCTCTGGAAACACCATATATTTT
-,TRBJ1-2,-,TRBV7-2,CASSGYLEGHYGYTF,TGTGCCAGCAGCGGATACCTTGAGGGGCACTATGGCTACACCTTC
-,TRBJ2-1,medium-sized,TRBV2,CASNKAGFGNEQFF,TGTGCCAGCAATAAGGCAGGGTTTGGCAATGAGCAGTTCTTC
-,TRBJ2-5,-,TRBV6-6,CASTISGEDFRETQYF,TGTGCCAGCACCATATCAGGGGAGGATTTCAGAGAGACCCAGTACTTC
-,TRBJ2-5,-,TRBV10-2,CASSEIIRDPQYF,TGCGCCAGCAGTGAGATTATTCGGGACCCCCAGTACTTC
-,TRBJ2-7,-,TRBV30,CAWRAPGPRFNF,TGTGCCTGGAGGGCACCGGGGCCGCGCTTCAACTTC
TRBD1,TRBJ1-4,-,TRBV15,CATKGGRQGGEKLFF,TGTGCCACCAAAGGCGGGAGACAGGGGGGTGAGAAACTGTTTTTT
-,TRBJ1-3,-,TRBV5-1,CASSVQGNSGNTIYF,TGCGCCAGCAGCGTACAGGGTAACTCTGGAAACACCATATATTTT
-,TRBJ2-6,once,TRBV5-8,CASSLGGSGANVLTF,TGTGCCAGCAGCTTGGGGGGATCTGGGGCCAACGTCCTGACTTTC
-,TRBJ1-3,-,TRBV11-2,CASSLSGPYGNTIYF,TGTGCCAGCAGCTTATCAGGGCCCTATGGAAACACCATATATTTT
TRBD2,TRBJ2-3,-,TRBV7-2,CASSLLAETIWTDTQYF,TGTGCCAGCAGCTTACTAGCGGAGACGATATGGACAGATACGCAGTATTTT
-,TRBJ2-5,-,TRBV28,CASSPSRSGIQETQYF,TGTGCCAGCAGTCCCTCGAGATCGGGGATTCAAGAGACCCAGTACTTC
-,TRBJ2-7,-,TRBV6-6,CAVGRGSGVQQYF,TGTGCTGTGGGACGGGGATCAGGTGTTCAGCAGTACTTC
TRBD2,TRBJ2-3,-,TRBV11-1,CASSFGLAGGTDTQYF,TGTGCCAGCAGCTTCGGACTAGCGGGGGGCACAGATACGCAGTATTTT
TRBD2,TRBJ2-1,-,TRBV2,CASSAEGLAWLNEQFF,TGTGCCAGCAGTGCAGAGGGACTAGCCTGGTTGAATGAGCAGTTCTTC
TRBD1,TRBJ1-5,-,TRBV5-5,CASSDSRDRGRQPQHF,TGTGCCAGCAGCGACTCCCGGGACAGGGGACGGCAGCCCCAGCATTTT
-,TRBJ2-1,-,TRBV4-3,CASSPGLNDNEQFF,TGCGCCAGCAGCCCAGGACTAAATGACAATGAGCAGTTCTTC
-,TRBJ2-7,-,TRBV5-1,CASSLAGRTYEQYF,TGCGCCAGCAGCTTGGCAGGGAGGACCTACGAGCAGTACTTC
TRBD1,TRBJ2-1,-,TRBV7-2,CASSSRQGAGEQFF,TGTGCCAGCAGCTCCAGACAGGGGGCAGGTGAGCAGTTCTTC
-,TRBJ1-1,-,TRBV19,CASSSQGVTEAFF,TGTGCCAGTAGTTCACAGGGTGTAACTGAAGCTTTCTTT
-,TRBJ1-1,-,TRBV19,CASSKGPNSPEAFF,TGTGCCAGTAGTAAAGGCCCGAACAGCCCTGAAGCTTTCTTT
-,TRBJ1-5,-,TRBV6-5,CASSGRERYQPQHF,TGTGCCAGCAGTGGCAGGGAGCGGTATCAGCCCCAGCATTTT
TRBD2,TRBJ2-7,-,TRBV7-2,CATRTSGSYEQYF,TGTGCCACCAGGACTAGCGGGTCCTACGAGCAGTACTTC
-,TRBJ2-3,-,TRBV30,CAWSALGGGITADTQYF,TGTGCCTGGAGCGCGCTGGGGGGCGGGATAACCGCAGATACGCAGTATTTT
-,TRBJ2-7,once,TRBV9,CASSVQAVATYEQYF,TGTGCCAGCAGCGTACAAGCGGTTGCCACCTACGAGCAGTACTTC
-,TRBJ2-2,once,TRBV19,CASSIQNTGELFF,TGTGCCAGTAGTATCCAGAACACCGGGGAGCTGTTTTTT
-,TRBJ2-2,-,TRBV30,CAWRTRRAAGELFF,TGTGCCTGGAGGACCCGTCGGGCAGCCGGGGAGCTGTTTTTT
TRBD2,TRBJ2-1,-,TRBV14,CASSQGIPGLSEFF,TGTGCCAGCAGCCAAGGGATCCCGGGACTATCGGAGTTCTTC
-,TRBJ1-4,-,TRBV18,CASSTDRNEKLFF,TGTGCCAGCTCAACCGACAGAAACGAAAAACTGTTTTTT
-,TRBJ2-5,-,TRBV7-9,CASSSTGVQETQYF,TGTGCCAGCAGCTCGACAGGTGTCCAAGAGACCCAGTACTTC
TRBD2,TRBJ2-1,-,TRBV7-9,CASSTHSLAGRNNEQFF,TGTGCCAGCAGCACTCACTCTCTAGCGGGCAGAAACAATGAGCAGTTCTTC
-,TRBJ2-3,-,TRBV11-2,CASSRDGGTDTQYF,TGTGCCAGCAGCAGAGACGGGGGCACAGATACGCAGTATTTT
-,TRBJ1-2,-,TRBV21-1,CASSMGEGDGYTF,TGTGCCAGCAGCATGGGGGAGGGTGATGGCTACACCTTC
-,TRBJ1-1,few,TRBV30,CAWSLSRGTEAFF,TGTGCCTGGAGTCTCTCAAGGGGCACTGAAGCTTTCTTT
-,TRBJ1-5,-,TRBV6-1,CASSQMGVGNQPQHF,TGTGCCAGCAGTCAGATGGGGGTGGGCAATCAGCCCCAGCATTTT
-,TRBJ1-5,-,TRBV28,CASSPTEYNQPQHF,TGTGCCAGCAGTCCGACAGAATACAATCAGCCCCAGCATTTT
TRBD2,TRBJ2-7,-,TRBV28,CASSFSLAGDSYEQYF,TGTGCCAGCAGTTTTTCGCTAGCGGGAGATTCCTACGAGCAGTACTTC
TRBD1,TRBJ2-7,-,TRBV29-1,CSVKGQGDEQYF,TGCAGCGTCAAAGGGCAGGGGGACGAGCAGTACTTC
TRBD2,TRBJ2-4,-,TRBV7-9,CASSPARWTSPKNIQYF,TGTGCCAGCAGCCCGGCCCGCTGGACTAGCCCCAAAAACATTCAGTACTTC
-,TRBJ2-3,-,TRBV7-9,CASSPSWGTDTQYF,TGTGCCAGCAGTCCCTCTTGGGGCACAGATACGCAGTATTTT